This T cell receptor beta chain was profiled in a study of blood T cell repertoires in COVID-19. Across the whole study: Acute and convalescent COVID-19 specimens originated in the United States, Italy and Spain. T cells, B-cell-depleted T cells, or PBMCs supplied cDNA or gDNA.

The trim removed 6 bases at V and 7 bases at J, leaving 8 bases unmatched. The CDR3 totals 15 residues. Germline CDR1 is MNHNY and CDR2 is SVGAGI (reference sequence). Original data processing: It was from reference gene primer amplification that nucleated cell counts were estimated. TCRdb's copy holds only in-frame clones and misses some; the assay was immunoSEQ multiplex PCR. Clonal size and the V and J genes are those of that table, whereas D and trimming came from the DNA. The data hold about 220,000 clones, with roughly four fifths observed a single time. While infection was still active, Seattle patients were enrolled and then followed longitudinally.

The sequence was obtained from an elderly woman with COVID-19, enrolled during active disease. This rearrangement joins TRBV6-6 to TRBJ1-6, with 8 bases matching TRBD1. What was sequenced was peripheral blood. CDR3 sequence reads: CASSPSGGGNSPLHF. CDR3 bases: TGTGCCAGCAGCCCGTCAGGGGGCGGGAATTCACCCCTCCACTTT.